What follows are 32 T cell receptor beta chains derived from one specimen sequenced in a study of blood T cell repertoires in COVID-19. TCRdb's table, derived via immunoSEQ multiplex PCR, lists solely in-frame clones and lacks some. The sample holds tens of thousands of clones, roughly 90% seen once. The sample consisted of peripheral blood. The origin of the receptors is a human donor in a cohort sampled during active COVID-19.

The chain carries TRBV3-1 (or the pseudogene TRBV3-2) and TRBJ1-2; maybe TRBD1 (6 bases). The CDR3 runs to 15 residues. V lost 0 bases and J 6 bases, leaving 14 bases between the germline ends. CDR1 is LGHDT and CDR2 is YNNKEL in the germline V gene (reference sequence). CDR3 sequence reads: CASSQDLSRGHGYTF. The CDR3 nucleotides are TGTGCCAGCAGCCAAGATTTGAGCAGGGGCCATGGCTACACCTTC.

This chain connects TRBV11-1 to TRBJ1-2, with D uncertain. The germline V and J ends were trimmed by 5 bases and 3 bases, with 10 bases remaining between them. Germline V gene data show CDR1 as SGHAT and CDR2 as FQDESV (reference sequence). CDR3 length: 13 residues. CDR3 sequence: CASSGRRDYGYTF. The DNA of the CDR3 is TGTGCCAGCAGCGGGAGGAGGGACTATGGCTACACCTTC. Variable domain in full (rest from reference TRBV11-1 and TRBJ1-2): EAEVAQSPRYKITEKSQAVAFWCDPISGHATLYWYRQILGQGPELLVQFQDESVVDDSQLPKDRFSAERLKGVDSTLKIQPAELGDSAMYLCASSGRRDYGYTFGSGTRLTVV.

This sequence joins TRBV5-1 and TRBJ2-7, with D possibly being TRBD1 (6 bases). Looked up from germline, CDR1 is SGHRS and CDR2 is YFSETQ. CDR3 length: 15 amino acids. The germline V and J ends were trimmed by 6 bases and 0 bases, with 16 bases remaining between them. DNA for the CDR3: TGCGCCAGCAACCTCGGGACACTTAGCTCCTACGAGCAGTACTTC. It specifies CASNLGTLSSYEQYF.

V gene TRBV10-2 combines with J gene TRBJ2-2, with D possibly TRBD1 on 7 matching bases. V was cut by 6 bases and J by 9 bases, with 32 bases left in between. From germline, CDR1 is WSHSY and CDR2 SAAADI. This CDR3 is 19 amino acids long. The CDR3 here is CASSLMNLPGGRDNRELFF. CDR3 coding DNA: TGCGCCAGCAGCCTTATGAACCTCCCAGGGGGGCGGGACAACAGGGAGCTGTTTTTT.

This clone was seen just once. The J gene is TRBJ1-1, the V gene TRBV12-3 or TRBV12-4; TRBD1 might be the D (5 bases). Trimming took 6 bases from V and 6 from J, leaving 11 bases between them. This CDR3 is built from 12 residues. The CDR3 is CASSGGEAEAFF. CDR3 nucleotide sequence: TGTGCCAGCAGCGGGGGGGAGGCTGAAGCTTTCTTT.

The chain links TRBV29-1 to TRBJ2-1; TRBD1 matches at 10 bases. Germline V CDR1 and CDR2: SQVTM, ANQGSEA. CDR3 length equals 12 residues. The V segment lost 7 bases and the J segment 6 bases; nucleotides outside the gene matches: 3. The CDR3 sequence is CSAGTGANEQFF. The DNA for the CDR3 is TGCAGCGCAGGGACAGGGGCCAATGAGCAGTTCTTC.

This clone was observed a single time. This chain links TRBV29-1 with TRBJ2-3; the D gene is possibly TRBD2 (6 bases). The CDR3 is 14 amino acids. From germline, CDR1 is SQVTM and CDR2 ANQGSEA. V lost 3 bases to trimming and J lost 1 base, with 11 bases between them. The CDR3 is CSVDSGRRTDTQYF. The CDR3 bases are TGCAGCGTTGACAGCGGGCGGCGCACAGATACGCAGTATTTT.

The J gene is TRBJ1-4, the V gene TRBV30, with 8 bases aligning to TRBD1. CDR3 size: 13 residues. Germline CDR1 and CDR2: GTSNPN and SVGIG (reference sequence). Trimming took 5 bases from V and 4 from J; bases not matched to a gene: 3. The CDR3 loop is CAWGQGGNEKLFF. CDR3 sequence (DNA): TGTGCCTGGGGACAGGGAGGTAATGAAAAACTGTTTTTT.

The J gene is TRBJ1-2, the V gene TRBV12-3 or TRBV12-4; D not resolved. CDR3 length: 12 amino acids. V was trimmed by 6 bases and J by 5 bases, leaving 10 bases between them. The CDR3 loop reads CASSKRGYGYTF. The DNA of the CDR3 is TGTGCCAGCAGCAAGCGAGGGTATGGCTACACCTTC.

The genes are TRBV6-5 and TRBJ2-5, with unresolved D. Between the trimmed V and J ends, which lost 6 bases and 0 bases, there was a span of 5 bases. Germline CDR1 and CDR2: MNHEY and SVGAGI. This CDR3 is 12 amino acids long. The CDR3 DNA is TGTGCCAGCAGCGTGTACCAAGAGACCCAGTACTTC. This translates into CASSVYQETQYF.

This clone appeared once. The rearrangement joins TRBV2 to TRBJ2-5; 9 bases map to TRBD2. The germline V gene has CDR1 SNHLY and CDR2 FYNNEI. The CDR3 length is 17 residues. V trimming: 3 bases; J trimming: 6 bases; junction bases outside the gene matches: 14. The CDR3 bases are TGTGCCAGCAGTGAGACACTTTTAGCGGGGGACGGGAAGACCCAGTACTTC. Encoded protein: CASSETLLAGDGKTQYF.

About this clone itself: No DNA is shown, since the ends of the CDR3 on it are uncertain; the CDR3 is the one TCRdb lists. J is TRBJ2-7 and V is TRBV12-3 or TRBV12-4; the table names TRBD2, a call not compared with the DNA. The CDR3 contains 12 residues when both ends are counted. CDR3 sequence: CASSSSGVEQYF.

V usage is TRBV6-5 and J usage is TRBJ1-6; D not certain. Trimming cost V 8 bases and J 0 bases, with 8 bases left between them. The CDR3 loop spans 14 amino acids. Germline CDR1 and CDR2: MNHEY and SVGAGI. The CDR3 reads CASQSGSYNSPLHF. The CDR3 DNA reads TGTGCCAGCCAGTCGGGCTCCTATAATTCACCCCTCCACTTT.

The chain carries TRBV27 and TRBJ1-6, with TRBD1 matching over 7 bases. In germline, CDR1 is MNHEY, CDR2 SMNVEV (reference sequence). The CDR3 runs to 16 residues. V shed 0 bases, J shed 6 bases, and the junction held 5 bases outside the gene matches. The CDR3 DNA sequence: TGTGCCAGCAGTTTATCCACAGGGGTGGGTAATTCACCCCTCCACTTT. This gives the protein CASSLSTGVGNSPLHF.

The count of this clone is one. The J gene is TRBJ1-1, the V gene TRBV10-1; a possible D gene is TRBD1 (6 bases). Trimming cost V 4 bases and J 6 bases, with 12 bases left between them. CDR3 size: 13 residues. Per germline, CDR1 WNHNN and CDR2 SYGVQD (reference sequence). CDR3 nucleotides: TGCGCCAGCAGTGTACAGGGTCGGCCTGAAGCTTTCTTT. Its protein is CASSVQGRPEAFF.

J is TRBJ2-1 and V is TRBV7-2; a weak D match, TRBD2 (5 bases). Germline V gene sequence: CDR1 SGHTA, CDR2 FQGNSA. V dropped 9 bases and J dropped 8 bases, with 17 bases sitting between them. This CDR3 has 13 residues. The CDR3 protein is CARVLGPSHEQFF. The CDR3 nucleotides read TGTGCCAGAGTACTAGGGCCGTCCCATGAGCAGTTCTTC.

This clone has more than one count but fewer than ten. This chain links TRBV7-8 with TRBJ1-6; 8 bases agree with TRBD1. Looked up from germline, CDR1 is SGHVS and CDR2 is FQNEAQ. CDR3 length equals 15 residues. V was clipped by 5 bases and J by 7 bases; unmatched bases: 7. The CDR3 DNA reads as TGTGCCAGCAGCCCTGTGGGACAGGAAAATTCACCCCTCCACTTT. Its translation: CASSPVGQENSPLHF.

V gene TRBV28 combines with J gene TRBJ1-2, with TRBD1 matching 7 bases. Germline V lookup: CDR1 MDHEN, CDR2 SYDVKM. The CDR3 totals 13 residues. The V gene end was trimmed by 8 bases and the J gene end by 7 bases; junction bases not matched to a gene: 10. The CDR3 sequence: CASYDRAVFGYTF. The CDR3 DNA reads TGTGCCAGCTACGACAGGGCGGTTTTTGGCTACACCTTC.

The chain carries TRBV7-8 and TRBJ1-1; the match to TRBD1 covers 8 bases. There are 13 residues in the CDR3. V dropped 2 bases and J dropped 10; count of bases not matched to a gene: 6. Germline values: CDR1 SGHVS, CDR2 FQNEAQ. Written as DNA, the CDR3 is TGTGCCAGCAGCTTAAATCGCAGGGGGCCAGCTTTCTTT. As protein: CASSLNRRGPAFF.

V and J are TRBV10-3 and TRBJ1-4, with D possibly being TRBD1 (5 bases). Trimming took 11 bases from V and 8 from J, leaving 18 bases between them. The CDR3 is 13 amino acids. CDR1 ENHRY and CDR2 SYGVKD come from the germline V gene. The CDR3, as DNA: TGTGCCTCTAGTGGGGGGGGTAAGGAAAAACTGTTTTTT. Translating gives CASSGGGKEKLFF.

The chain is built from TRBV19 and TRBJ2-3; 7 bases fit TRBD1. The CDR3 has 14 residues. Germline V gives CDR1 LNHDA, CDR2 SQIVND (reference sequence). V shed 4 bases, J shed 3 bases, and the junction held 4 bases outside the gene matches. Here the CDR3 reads CASSTTGRTDTQYF. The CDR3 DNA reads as TGTGCCAGTAGTACGACAGGGCGGACAGATACGCAGTATTTT. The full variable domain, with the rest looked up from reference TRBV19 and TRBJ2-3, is DGGITQSPKYLFRKEGQNVTLSCEQNLNHDAMYWYRQDPGQGLRLIYYSQIVNDFQKGDIAEGYSVSREKKESFPLTVTSAQKNPTAFYLCASSTTGRTDTQYFGPGTRLTVL.

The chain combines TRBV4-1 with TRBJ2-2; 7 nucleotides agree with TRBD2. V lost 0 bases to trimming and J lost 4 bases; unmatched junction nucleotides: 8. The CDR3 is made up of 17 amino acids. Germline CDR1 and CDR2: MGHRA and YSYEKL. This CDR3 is CASSQDRGGDGTGELFF. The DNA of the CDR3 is TGCGCCAGCAGCCAAGATCGTGGGGGGGATGGCACCGGGGAGCTGTTTTTT.

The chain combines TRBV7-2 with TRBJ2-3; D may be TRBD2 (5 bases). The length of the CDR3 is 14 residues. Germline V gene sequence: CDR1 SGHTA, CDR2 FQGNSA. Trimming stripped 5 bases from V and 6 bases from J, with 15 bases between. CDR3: CASSRGPRMDTQYF. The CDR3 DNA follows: TGTGCCAGCAGCCGGGGTCCCAGGATGGATACGCAGTATTTT.

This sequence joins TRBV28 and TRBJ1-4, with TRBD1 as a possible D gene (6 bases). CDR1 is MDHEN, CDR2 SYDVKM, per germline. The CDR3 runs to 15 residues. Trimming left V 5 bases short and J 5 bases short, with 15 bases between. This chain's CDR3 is CASSAPGGANEKLFF. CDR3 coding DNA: TGTGCCAGCAGTGCCCCGGGGGGCGCGAATGAAAAACTGTTTTTT.

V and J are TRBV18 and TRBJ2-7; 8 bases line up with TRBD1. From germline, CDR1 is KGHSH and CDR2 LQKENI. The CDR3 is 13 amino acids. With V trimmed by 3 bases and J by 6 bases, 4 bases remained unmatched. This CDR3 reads CASSPGQGGEQYF. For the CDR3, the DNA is TGTGCCAGCTCACCTGGACAGGGAGGCGAGCAGTACTTC.

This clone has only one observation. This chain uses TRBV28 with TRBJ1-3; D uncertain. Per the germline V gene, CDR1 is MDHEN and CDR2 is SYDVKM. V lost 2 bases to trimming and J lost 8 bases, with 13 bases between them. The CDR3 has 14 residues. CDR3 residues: CASSLGVLADTIYF. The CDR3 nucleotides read TGTGCCAGCAGTTTAGGCGTTTTAGCTGACACCATATATTTT.

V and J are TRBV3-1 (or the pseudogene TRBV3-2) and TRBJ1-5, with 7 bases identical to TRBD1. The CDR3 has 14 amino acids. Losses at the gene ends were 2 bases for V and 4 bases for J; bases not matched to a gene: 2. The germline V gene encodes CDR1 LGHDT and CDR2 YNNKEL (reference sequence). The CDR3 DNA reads TGTGCCAGCAGCCAAACAGGGGAAAATCAGCCCCAGCATTTT. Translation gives CASSQTGENQPQHF.

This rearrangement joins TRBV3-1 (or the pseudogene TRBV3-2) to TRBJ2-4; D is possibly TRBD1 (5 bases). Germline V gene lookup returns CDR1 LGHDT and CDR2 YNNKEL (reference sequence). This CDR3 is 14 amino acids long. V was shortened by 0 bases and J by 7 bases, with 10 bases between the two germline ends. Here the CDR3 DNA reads TGTGCCAGCAGCCAAGATGTGGGGCCGAACATTCAGTACTTC. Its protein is CASSQDVGPNIQYF.

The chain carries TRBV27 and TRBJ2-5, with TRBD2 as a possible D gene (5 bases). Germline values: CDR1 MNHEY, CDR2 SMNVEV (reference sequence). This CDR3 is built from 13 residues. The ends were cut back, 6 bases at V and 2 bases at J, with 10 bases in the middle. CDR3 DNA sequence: TGTGCCAGCAGGAGAGGACTTCAAGAGACCCAGTACTTC. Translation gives CASRRGLQETQYF.

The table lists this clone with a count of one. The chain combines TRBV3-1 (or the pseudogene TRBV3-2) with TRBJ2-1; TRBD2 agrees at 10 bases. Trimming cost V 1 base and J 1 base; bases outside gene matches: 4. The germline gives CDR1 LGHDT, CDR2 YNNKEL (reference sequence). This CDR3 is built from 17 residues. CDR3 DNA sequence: TGTGCCAGCAGCCAAGTTTCTAGCGGGGGTTCCTACAATGAGCAGTTCTTC. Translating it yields CASSQVSSGGSYNEQFF.

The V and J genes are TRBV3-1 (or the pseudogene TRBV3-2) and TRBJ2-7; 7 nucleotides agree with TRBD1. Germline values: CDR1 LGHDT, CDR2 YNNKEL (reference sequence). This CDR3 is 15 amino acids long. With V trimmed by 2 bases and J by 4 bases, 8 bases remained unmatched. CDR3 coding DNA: TGTGCCAGCAGCCAATTCGGGACAGAGAAGTACGAGCAGTACTTC. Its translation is CASSQFGTEKYEQYF.

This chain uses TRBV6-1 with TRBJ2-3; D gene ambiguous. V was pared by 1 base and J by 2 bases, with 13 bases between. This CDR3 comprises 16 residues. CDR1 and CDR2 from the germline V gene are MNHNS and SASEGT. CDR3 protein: CASSEGAGTLTDTQYF. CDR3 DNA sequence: TGTGCCAGCAGTGAAGGCGCAGGAACACTCACAGATACGCAGTATTTT.